Here is one T cell receptor beta chain with its context. Its matching antigen is unknown. Time point: pre-sensitization, week 0. As for treatment: therapeutic diphenylcyclopropenone sensitization with weekly scalp DPC. TCRdb re-derived calls from the RACE reads in MiXCR, one entry per CDR3 protein. The profile covers more than 300,000 distinct CDR3 sequences, with approximately 5.1% appearing a single time and 2.5% to 3% taken by the ten largest. The CDR3 loop spans 16 amino acids. The V segment lost 4 bases and the J segment 6 bases; nucleotides outside the gene matches: 11. Germline CDR1 SGHRS, CDR2 YFSETQ. The data stem from a study of human T cells and chemical hapten exposure. Whole-study context: The patients, most of them female, presented with alopecia areata, totalis or universalis.

Whole-study findings and limits: Relative to controls, expanded TCRs formed significantly more large CDR3 similarity clusters.

The clonotype was recovered from a woman between 50 and 59 years old with alopecia areata. Some clones in this sample may be carry-over from other donors' samples. The chain has TRBV5-1 and TRBJ2-3, with 10 bases that match TRBD2. The sequences come from whole blood, collected in connection with sensitization to the hapten diphenylcyclopropenone (DPC). CDR3 sequence (DNA): TGCGCCAGCAGCGTGGGATCTAGCGGGGGATTGGATACGCAGTATTTT. Its translation is CASSVGSSGGLDTQYF.